This T cell receptor (beta chain) was found in a study of T cells in Graves' hyperthyroidism and ophthalmopathy. Study outcomes and limitations: Most thyroid-expanded clonotypes above 0.001 were also found in blood.

This clonotype has just a few counts. Its antigen is as yet unknown. Exclusions: uncontrolled infection, other autoimmune disease, pregnancy, lactation. RNA transcripts served as the template for amplifying TCR beta CDR3 regions. A set of HTBI primers served as the primers for a first-round RT-PCR of the TCR CDR3. Each CDR3 protein is one row after TCRdb ran MiXCR on the multiplex PCR reads. Among some 350,000 distinct CDR3 sequences, roughly an eighth were seen once, and the ten largest hold 34%. Trimming pared 10 bases from V and 2 bases from J, leaving 14 bases between. This CDR3 is 14 amino acids long. From germline, CDR1 is MGHRA and CDR2 YSYEKL.

The rearrangement uses TRBV4-1 and TRBJ2-2; unclear D gene. The sample taken for sequencing was blood. The clonotype originates from a woman between 35 and 50 years old with Graves' ophthalmopathy. The chain's CDR3 is CATLGIGNTGELFF. For the CDR3, the DNA is TGCGCCACCCTGGGCATAGGAAACACCGGGGAGCTGTTTTTT.